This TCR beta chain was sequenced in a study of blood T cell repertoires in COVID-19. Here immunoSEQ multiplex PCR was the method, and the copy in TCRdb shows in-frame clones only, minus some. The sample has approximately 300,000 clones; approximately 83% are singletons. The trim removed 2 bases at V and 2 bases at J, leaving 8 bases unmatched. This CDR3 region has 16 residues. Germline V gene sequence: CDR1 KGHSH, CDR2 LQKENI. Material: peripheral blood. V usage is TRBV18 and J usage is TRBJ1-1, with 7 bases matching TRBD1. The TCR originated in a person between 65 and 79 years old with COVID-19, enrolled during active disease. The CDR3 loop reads CASSPSVDRVNTEAFF. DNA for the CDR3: TGTGCCAGCTCACCAAGTGTTGACAGGGTTAACACTGAAGCTTTCTTT.